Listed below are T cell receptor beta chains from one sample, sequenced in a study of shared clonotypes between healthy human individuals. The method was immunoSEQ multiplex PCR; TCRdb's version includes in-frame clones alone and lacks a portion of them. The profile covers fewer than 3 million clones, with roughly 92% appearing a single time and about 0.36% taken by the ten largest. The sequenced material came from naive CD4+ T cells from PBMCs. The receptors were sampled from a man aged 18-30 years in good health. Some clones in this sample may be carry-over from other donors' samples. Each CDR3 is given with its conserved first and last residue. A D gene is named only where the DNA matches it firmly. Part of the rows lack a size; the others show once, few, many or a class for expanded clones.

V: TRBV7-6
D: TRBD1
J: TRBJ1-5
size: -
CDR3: CASSLGQGVSNQPQHF
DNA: TGTGCCAGCAGCTTGGGGCAGGGGGTCTCCAATCAGCCCCAGCATTTT

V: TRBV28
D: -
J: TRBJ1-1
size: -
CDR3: CASTTRGTEAFF
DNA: TGTGCCAGCACCACCCGGGGCACTGAAGCTTTCTTT

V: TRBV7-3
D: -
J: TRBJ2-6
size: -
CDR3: CASSLRGPGANVLTF
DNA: TGTGCCAGCAGCTTAAGGGGACCTGGGGCCAACGTCCTGACTTTC

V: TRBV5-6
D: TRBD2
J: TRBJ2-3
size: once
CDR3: CASSPDGGATDTQYF
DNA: TGTGCCAGCAGCCCGGACGGGGGGGCCACAGATACGCAGTATTTT

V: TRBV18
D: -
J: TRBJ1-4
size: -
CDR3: CASSPPIGQGNTTNEKLFF
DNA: TGTGCCAGCTCACCACCGATAGGGCAGGGGAATACAACTAATGAAAAACTGTTTTTT

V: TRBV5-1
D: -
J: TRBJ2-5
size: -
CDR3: CASSLGIGTDLQETQYF
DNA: TGCGCCAGCAGCTTGGGTATAGGTACGGACCTCCAAGAGACCCAGTACTTC

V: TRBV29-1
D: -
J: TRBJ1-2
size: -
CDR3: CSVVHLRQDYGYTF
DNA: TGCAGCGTTGTGCACCTACGACAGGACTATGGCTACACCTTC

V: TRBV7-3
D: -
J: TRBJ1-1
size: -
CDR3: CASSPSMNTEAFF
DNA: TGTGCCAGCAGCCCCTCGATGAACACTGAAGCTTTCTTT

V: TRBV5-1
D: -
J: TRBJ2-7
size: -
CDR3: CASSSPGTPYEQYF
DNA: TGCGCCAGCAGCTCCCCCGGGACGCCCTACGAGCAGTACTTC

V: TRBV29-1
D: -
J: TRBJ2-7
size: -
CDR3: CSVKRSFYEQYF
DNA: TGCAGCGTTAAGCGCAGTTTCTACGAGCAGTACTTC

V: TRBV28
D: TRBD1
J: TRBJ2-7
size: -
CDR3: CASSSGQGNNEQYF
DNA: TGTGCCAGCAGCTCGGGACAGGGTAACAACGAGCAGTACTTC